The source of this TCR beta chain is a study of circulating CD8 cells and anti-PD-1 response in melanoma. The QIAseq Immune Repertoire TCR panel built the libraries from about 16 ng of total RNA. Each CDR3 protein gets one entry after TCRdb re-called the reads with MiXCR. Here the sample spans fewer than 700 distinct CDR3 sequences, approximately 7% being singletons. Study conclusions and caveats: Subset repertoires were largely private at M1, with under 8% shared. Previously treated and treatment-naive patients were pooled together.

This clonotype is deemed large. Its antigen remains unidentified. The CDR3 length is 17 residues. The germline V gene has CDR1 SGHRS and CDR2 YFSETQ. After removal of 4 bases from V and 1 base from J, the junction contained 12 bases not matched to a gene. From live CD3+CD8+TCRalphabeta+ cells, four PD-1 and/or TIGIT subsets were sorted. This clonotype originated in a human donor with melanoma. The source material was CD8+ T cells from PBMCs, sampled at baseline or after one month of anti-PD-1 therapy (not recorded which). The chain carries TRBV5-1 and TRBJ1-1; 8 bases align to TRBD1. DNA for the CDR3: TGCGCCAGCAGCCCCTCGACAGGGGTCTCTCGGAACACTGAAGCTTTCTTT. It specifies CASSPSTGVSRNTEAFF.